This entry lists 8 T cell receptor beta chains sequenced from one sample in a study of chemoradiotherapy in HPV16-positive cancers. The data were produced by immunoSEQ multiplex PCR, yet TCRdb's version contains in-frame clones alone and is incomplete. Of tens of thousands of clones in the sample, approximately 91% were seen once. The specimen comprised blood, sampled from a patient who underwent chemoradiotherapy. The receptors here all came from a human donor with HPV-associated anogenital cancer.

The chain combines TRBV6-4 with TRBJ2-2, with D maybe TRBD1 (6 bases). The germline gives CDR1 MRHNA, CDR2 SNTAGT. This CDR3 has 15 amino acids. Between the trimmed V and J ends, which lost 8 bases and 9 bases, there was a span of 22 bases. This CDR3 is CASPQGTGHDWELFF. For the CDR3, the DNA is TGTGCCAGCCCCCAGGGAACAGGGCATGACTGGGAGCTGTTTTTT.

V is TRBV7-9 and J is TRBJ2-2; TRBD1 is a possible D gene (6 bases). Trimming removed 5 bases from V and 1 base from J, with 8 bases in between. The CDR3 totals 14 residues. The germline V gene has CDR1 SEHNR and CDR2 FQNEAQ (reference sequence). In DNA, the CDR3 is TGTGCCAGCAGCCGGGACATGAACACCGGGGAGCTGTTTTTT. Protein: CASSRDMNTGELFF.

The chain links TRBV6-1 to TRBJ2-5; tentative D call: TRBD2 (6 bases). Germline-derived CDR1 and CDR2 are MNHNS and SASEGT. V was pared by 0 bases and J by 3 bases, with 17 bases between. The length of the CDR3 is 17 residues. This chain's CDR3 is CASSEARVRRREETQYF. In DNA, the CDR3 is TGTGCCAGCAGTGAAGCGCGTGTCAGGAGGAGGGAAGAGACCCAGTACTTC.

This clone was counted once. The rearrangement links TRBV23-1 to TRBJ1-1; 9 bases are a match to TRBD1. TRBV23-1 is reported as an ORF; its role is uncertain. The CDR3 loop spans 14 amino acids. The junction had 8 bases not matched to a gene; V was cut back by 4 bases and J by 8 bases. CDR3: CASSRRDREDEAFF. The CDR3 DNA is TGCGCCAGCAGTCGGCGGGACAGGGAAGACGAAGCTTTCTTT.

The rearrangement joins TRBV7-6 to TRBJ1-2; TRBD1 might be the D (5 bases). CDR1 is SGHVS and CDR2 is FNYEAQ in the germline V gene. V lost 6 bases to trimming and J lost 3 bases, with 20 bases between them. This CDR3 contains 16 residues. The CDR3 nucleotides are TGTGCCAGCAGTTATATAGTCGGGGGAAGTGACTATGGCTACACCTTC. Amino acids: CASSYIVGGSDYGYTF.

This sequence joins TRBV11-3 and TRBJ2-5; D gene ambiguous. This CDR3 contains 13 residues. V lost 5 bases and J 4 bases, leaving 11 bases between the germline ends. Germline CDR1 reads SGHNT; CDR2 reads YENEEA. CDR3 sequence (DNA): TGTGCCAGCAGCGCCGAGGCCGCAGAGACCCAGTACTTC. Translated, it gives CASSAEAAETQYF.

The chain is built from TRBV30 and TRBJ1-1, with D possibly being TRBD1 (5 bases). The germline V gene has CDR1 GTSNPN and CDR2 SVGIG (reference sequence). Trimming took 3 bases from V and 3 from J, leaving 14 bases between them. This CDR3 contains 14 residues. CDR3 protein: CAWRGAWGDTEAFF. CDR3 sequence (DNA): TGTGCCTGGAGGGGCGCGTGGGGGGACACTGAAGCTTTCTTT.

The chain has TRBV2 and TRBJ1-5; D is perhaps TRBD1 (5 bases). The germline V gene encodes CDR1 SNHLY and CDR2 FYNNEI. V gave up 0 bases and J gave up 4 bases, with 10 bases separating them. There are 15 residues in the CDR3. CDR3 coding DNA: TGTGCCAGCAGTGAAGCCGCGACAGAAAATCAGCCCCAGCATTTT. Translating gives CASSEAATENQPQHF.